A single sample gave rise to the 21 T cell receptor beta chains below, sequenced in a study of blood T cell repertoires in COVID-19. Clones were read by immunoSEQ multiplex PCR, and TCRdb kept only the in-frame ones, dropping some. The sample gives 450,000 or so clones, 80% to 95% of which show up once; 0.6% to 0.7% is in the top ten. The sample was PBMCs or T cells enriched from blood (not recorded which). The receptors originated from a man between 18 and 35 years old who had recovered from COVID-19.

The V gene is TRBV19, the J gene TRBJ1-5; no definite D call. Trimming took 8 bases from V and 7 from J, leaving 21 bases between them. Per the germline V gene, CDR1 is LNHDA and CDR2 is SQIVND (reference sequence). The CDR3 covers 15 residues. As DNA, the CDR3 is TGTGCCAGTTCCTTGGTCCCTGCTTCTGGCCAGCCCCAGCATTTT. It codes for CASSLVPASGQPQHF.

The chain recombines TRBV7-9 with TRBJ1-1; no clear D gene. Germline values: CDR1 SEHNR, CDR2 FQNEAQ (reference sequence). Trimming pared 1 base from V and 1 base from J, leaving 7 bases between. The CDR3 consists of 14 residues. The CDR3 reads CASSLVLENTEAFF. The CDR3 DNA reads TGTGCCAGCAGCTTAGTGTTAGAGAACACTGAAGCTTTCTTT.

The chain combines TRBV7-2 with TRBJ1-4; maybe TRBD1 (5 bases). V gave up 5 bases and J gave up 8 bases, with 15 bases separating them. The V gene's germline CDR1 is SGHTA and CDR2 FQGNSA. This CDR3 contains 14 residues. The CDR3 DNA follows: TGTGCCAGCAGCCATTACAGGAGTTTCGAAAAACTGTTTTTT. It encodes CASSHYRSFEKLFF. Full variable domain (outside the CDR3, taken from reference TRBV7-2 and TRBJ1-4): GAGVSQSPSNKVTEKGKDVELRCDPISGHTALYWYRQSLGQGLEFLIYFQGNSAPDKSGLPSDRFSAERTGGSVSTLTIQRTQQEDSAVYLCASSHYRSFEKLFFGSGTQLSVL.

V is TRBV5-1 and J is TRBJ2-2; D gene ambiguous. CDR1 is SGHRS, CDR2 YFSETQ, per germline. This CDR3 region has 15 residues. The germline V and J ends were trimmed by 4 bases and 6 bases, with 16 bases remaining between them. CDR3 sequence: CASSPNSQAPGELFF. CDR3 sequence (DNA): TGCGCCAGCAGCCCGAACAGTCAAGCACCCGGGGAGCTGTTTTTT.

This chain joins TRBV29-1 and TRBJ1-4; D possibly corresponds to TRBD1 (5 bases). This CDR3 is 13 amino acids long. Germline values: CDR1 SQVTM, CDR2 ANQGSEA. With 7 bases removed from V and 4 bases from J, the gap between germline ends came to 13 bases. CDR3 residues: CSAYGRDNEKLFF. DNA for the CDR3: TGCAGCGCCTATGGCAGGGATAATGAAAAACTGTTTTTT.

The chain joins TRBV7-2 to TRBJ1-2; 7 bases map to TRBD1. Trimming cost V 4 bases and J 2 bases; bases outside gene matches: 7. There are 15 residues in the CDR3. Germline CDR1 is SGHTA and CDR2 is FQGNSA. The CDR3 here is CASSWRPGQNYGYTF. In DNA, the CDR3 is TGTGCCAGCAGCTGGCGTCCGGGACAGAACTATGGCTACACCTTC.

This chain uses TRBV2 with TRBJ2-3, with 7 bases matching TRBD1. Looked up from germline, CDR1 is SNHLY and CDR2 is FYNNEI. This CDR3 comprises 14 residues. V shed 6 bases, J shed 1 base, and the junction held 4 bases outside the gene matches. The CDR3 spells CASSSGQRTDTQYF. The CDR3 DNA is TGTGCCAGCAGCTCGGGACAGCGCACAGATACGCAGTATTTT. The variable domain in full, with the rest retrieved from reference TRBV2 and TRBJ2-3, is EPEVTQTPSHQVTQMGQEVILRCVPISNHLYFYWYRQILGQKVEFLVSFYNNEISEKSEIFDDQFSVERPDGSNFTLKIRSTKLEDSAMYFCASSSGQRTDTQYFGPGTRLTVL.

V usage is TRBV27 and J usage is TRBJ2-7, with 8 positions matching TRBD2. From germline, CDR1 is MNHEY and CDR2 SMNVEV (reference sequence). The CDR3 covers 18 residues. V shed 6 bases and J 0 bases; nucleotides not matched to a gene: 16. The CDR3 here is CASRPPGLVRPSSYEQYF. In nucleotides, the CDR3 is TGTGCCAGCAGACCTCCGGGACTAGTCAGACCGAGCTCCTACGAGCAGTACTTC.

The rearrangement links TRBV27 to TRBJ2-5; TRBD2 matches at 7 bases. This CDR3 has 17 amino acids. Germline CDR1 is MNHEY and CDR2 is SMNVEV (reference sequence). J lost 4 bases, V lost 3 bases, and 14 bases had no gene match. CDR3 residues: CASSFSWGGSSRETQYF. The CDR3, as DNA: TGTGCCAGCAGTTTTAGCTGGGGAGGGAGTTCTCGAGAGACCCAGTACTTC.

The rearrangement links TRBV19 to TRBJ1-5; TRBD1 matches at 8 bases. This CDR3 contains 15 residues. The J segment lost 4 bases and the V segment lost 9 bases, leaving 11 bases of the junction unmatched. Germline lookup yields CDR1 LNHDA and CDR2 SQIVND (reference sequence). The CDR3 sequence is CASQDRGFSNQPQHF. The CDR3 DNA follows: TGTGCCAGCCAAGACAGGGGATTTAGTAATCAGCCCCAGCATTTT.

The chain couples TRBV2 to TRBJ2-1; 9 bases match TRBD1. The ends lost 6 bases at V and 6 bases at J; junction bases unmatched: 6. The CDR3 consists of 14 residues. Germline V lookup: CDR1 SNHLY, CDR2 FYNNEI. This chain's CDR3 is CASRPGQGGNEQFF. The CDR3 bases are TGTGCCAGCAGACCGGGACAGGGAGGCAATGAGCAGTTCTTC.

The chain has TRBV7-2 and TRBJ2-3, with 7 nucleotides matching TRBD2. Germline V lookup: CDR1 SGHTA, CDR2 FQGNSA. Trimming took 4 bases from V and 4 from J; bases not matched to a gene: 5. The CDR3 extends over 14 amino acids. The CDR3 DNA reads as TGTGCCAGCAGCTCGGGGGGATCGGCAGATACGCAGTATTTT. As protein: CASSSGGSADTQYF.

The J gene is TRBJ1-1, the V gene TRBV7-9, with unresolved D. Germline-derived CDR1 and CDR2 are SEHNR and FQNEAQ (reference sequence). This CDR3 spans 12 amino acids. V lost 1 base to trimming and J lost 12 bases, with 12 bases between them. CDR3 residues: CASSLVRGLSFF. In nucleotides, the CDR3 is TGTGCCAGCAGCTTAGTCCGAGGACTGTCTTTCTTT.

The chain has TRBV10-2 and TRBJ2-3; unclear D gene. Per the germline V gene, CDR1 is WSHSY and CDR2 is SAAADI. The CDR3 runs 13 residues. V lost 7 bases and J 2 bases, leaving 10 bases between the germline ends. For the CDR3, the DNA is TGCGCCAGCACAGGTCCAATCACAGATACGCAGTATTTT. As protein: CASTGPITDTQYF.

V gene TRBV7-2 combines with J gene TRBJ2-1, with D perhaps matching TRBD2 (5 bases). Germline CDR1 is SGHTA and CDR2 is FQGNSA. V was pared by 2 bases and J by 1 base, with 6 bases between. The CDR3 contains 14 residues. This chain's CDR3 is CASSLTGSYNEQFF. The CDR3, as DNA: TGTGCCAGCAGCTTAACGGGATCCTACAATGAGCAGTTCTTC.

The chain joins TRBV15 to TRBJ2-1; D is unclear. CDR3 size: 13 residues. Trimming shortened V by 0 bases and J by 7 bases, and 7 bases separated the two germline ends. Germline-derived CDR1 and CDR2 are LNHNV and YYDKDF (reference sequence). The DNA of the CDR3 is TGTGCCACCAGCAGAGAGATCGGGAATGAGCAGTTCTTC. Translating gives CATSREIGNEQFF.

The chain employs TRBV5-1 and TRBJ2-3, with TRBD1 matching 7 bases. Germline CDR1 reads SGHRS; CDR2 reads YFSETQ. V lost 6 bases to trimming and J lost 7 bases; unmatched junction nucleotides: 8. The CDR3 contains 13 residues. CDR3 protein: CASNATGQHTQYF. In DNA, the CDR3 is TGCGCCAGCAATGCGACAGGGCAACATACGCAGTATTTT.

This clone came up a few times. The V gene is TRBV9, the J gene TRBJ2-2; no firm D call. The CDR3 contains 14 residues. Germline V lookup: CDR1 SGDLS, CDR2 YYNGEE. Trimming stripped 0 bases from V and 0 bases from J, with 3 bases between. The CDR3 nucleotides are TGTGCCAGCAGCGTAGGCGCGAACACCGGGGAGCTGTTTTTT. Its translation is CASSVGANTGELFF.

The chain joins TRBV5-1 to TRBJ1-1; the D is unclear. CDR1 is SGHRS and CDR2 is YFSETQ in the germline V gene. The CDR3 consists of 18 residues. Trimming stripped 4 bases from V and 6 bases from J, with 28 bases between. CDR3 bases: TGCGCCAGCAGCCATCAAGGGTACGGGATGGAATTAACATCTGAAGCTTTCTTT. Translated, it gives CASSHQGYGMELTSEAFF.

The chain uses TRBV19 and TRBJ1-2; D is unclear. This CDR3 contains 15 residues. CDR1 LNHDA and CDR2 SQIVND come from the germline V gene (reference sequence). The ends were cut back, 2 bases at V and 9 bases at J, with 19 bases in the middle. CDR3 loop: CASSINDGARHSYTF. The CDR3 DNA reads TGTGCCAGTAGTATAAATGACGGAGCACGCCACAGCTACACCTTC.

This clone came up a few times. V and J are TRBV27 and TRBJ1-2; 7 bases map to TRBD1. Trimming at V came to 3 bases and at J to 10 bases, leaving 5 bases not matched to a gene. Germline CDR1 reads MNHEY; CDR2 reads SMNVEV (reference sequence). This CDR3 contains 12 residues. As DNA, the CDR3 is TGTGCCAGCAGTTTTGAGGGGGCAGTCTACACCTTC. Protein: CASSFEGAVYTF.